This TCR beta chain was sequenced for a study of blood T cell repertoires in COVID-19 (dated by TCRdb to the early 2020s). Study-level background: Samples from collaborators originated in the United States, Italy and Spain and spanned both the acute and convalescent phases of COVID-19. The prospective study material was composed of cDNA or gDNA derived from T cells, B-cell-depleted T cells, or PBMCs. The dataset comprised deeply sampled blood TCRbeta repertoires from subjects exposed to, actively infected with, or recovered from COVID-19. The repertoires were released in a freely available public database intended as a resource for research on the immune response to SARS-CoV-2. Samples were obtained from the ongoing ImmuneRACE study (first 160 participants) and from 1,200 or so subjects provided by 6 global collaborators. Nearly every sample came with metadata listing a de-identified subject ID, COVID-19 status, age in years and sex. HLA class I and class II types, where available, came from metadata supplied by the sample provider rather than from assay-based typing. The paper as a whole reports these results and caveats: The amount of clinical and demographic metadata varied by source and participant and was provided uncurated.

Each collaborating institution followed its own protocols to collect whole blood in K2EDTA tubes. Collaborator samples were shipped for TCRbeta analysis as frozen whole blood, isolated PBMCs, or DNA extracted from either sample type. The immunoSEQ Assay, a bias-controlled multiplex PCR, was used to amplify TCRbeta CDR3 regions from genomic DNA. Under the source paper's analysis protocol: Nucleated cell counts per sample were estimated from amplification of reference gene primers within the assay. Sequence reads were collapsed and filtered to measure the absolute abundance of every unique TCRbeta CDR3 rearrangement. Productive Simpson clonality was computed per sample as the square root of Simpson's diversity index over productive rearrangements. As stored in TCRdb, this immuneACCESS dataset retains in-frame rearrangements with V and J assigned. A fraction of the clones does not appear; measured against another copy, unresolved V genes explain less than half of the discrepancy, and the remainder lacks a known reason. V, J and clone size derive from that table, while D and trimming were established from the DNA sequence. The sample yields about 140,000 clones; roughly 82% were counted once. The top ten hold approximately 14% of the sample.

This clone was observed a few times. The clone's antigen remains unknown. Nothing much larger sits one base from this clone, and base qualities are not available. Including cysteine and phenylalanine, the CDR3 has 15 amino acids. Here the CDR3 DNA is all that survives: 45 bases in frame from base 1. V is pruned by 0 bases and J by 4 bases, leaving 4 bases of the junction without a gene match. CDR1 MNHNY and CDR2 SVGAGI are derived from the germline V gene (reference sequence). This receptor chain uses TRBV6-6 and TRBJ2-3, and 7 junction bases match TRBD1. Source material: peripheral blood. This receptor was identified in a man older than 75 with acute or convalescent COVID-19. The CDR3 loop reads CASSYSRQGADTQYF. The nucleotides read TGTGCCAGCAGTTACTCGAGACAGGGTGCAGATACGCAGTATTTT.